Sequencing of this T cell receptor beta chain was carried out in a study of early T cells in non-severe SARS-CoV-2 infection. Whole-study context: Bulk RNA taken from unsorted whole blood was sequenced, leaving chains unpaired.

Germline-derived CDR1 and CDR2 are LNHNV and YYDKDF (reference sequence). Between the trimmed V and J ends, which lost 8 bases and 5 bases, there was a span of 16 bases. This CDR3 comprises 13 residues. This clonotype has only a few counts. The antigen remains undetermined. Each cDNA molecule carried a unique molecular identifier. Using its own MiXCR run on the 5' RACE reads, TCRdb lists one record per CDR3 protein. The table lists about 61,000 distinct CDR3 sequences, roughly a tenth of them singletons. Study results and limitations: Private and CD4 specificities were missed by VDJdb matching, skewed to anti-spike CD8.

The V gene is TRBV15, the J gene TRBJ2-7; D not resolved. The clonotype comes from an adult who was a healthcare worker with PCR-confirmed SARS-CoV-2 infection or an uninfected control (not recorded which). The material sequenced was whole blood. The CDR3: CATWSKMWDEQYV. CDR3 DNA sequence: TGTGCCACCTGGAGTAAGATGTGGGACGAGCAGTACGTC.